This T cell receptor beta chain was captured in a study of cytomegalovirus exposure and HLA in healthy donors. Regarding the study as a whole: There were several of the most significant clusters that appeared linked to common viral pathogens in a later analysis. A few V segments could not be told apart, such as TRBV6-2 and TRBV6-3, and were left out.

A note on this clone: Its antigen remains unknown.

The CDR3 length is 18 residues. The V gene's germline CDR1 is MNHEY and CDR2 SMNVEV (reference sequence). Trimming pared 3 bases from V and 1 base from J, leaving 18 bases between. The PCR contained 60 Vbeta and 13 Jbeta primers. Using immunoSEQ multiplex PCR, the repertoire was profiled, and TCRdb retains in-frame clones only, with some absent. The profile shows approximately 200,000 clones, roughly 80% of them singletons. The chain links TRBV27 to TRBJ2-2; possible D gene TRBD2, 7 bases. The TCR sequence derives from a girl aged 2-10 years in good health and CMV-seronegative. Material for sequencing was PBMCs. The CDR3 DNA sequence: TGTGCCAGCAGTTTCGGCTCCCCGGGGGGCAGGAACACCGGGGAGCTGTTTTTT. Translating gives CASSFGSPGGRNTGELFF.